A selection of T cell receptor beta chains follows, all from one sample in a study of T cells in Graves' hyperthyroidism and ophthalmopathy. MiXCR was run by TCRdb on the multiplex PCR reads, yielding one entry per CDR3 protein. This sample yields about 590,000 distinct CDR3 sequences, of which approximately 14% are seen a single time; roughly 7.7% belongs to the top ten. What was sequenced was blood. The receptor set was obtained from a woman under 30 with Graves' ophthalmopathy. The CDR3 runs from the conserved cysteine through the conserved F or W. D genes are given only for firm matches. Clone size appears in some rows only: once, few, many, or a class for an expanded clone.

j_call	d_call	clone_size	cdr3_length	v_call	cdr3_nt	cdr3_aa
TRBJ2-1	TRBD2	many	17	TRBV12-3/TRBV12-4	TGTGCCAGCAGTTTAGCGCTGCGCGGGAGGGTTTACAATGAGCAGTTCTTC	CASSLALRGRVYNEQFF
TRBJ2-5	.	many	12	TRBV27	TGTGCCAGCAGCTTGAGCGGAGAGACCCAGTACTTC	CASSLSGETQYF
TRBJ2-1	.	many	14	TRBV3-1	TGTGCCAGCAGCCGACTAGGCTCCTACAATGAGCAGTTCTTC	CASSRLGSYNEQFF
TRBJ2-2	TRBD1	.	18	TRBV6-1	TGTGCCAGCAGCCGTACCCCGCTGGGACAGGCGGTCACCGGGGAGCTGTTTTTT	CASSRTPLGQAVTGELFF
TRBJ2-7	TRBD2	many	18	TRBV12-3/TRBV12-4	TGTGCCAGCAGTTTAGACCGCCGGACTAGCGGGGGGAAGTACGAGCAGTACTTC	CASSLDRRTSGGKYEQYF
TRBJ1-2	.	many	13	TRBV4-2	TGTGCCAGCAGCCAGAGGCAGGGCGGCGGCTACACCTTC	CASSQRQGGGYTF
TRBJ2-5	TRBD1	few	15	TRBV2	TGTGCCAGCAGTGAATGGGACAGGGACCAAGAGACCCAGTACTTC	CASSEWDRDQETQYF
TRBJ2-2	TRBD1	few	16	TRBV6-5	TGTGCCAGCAGTTACGACCCGACAGGGTTGACCGGGGAGCTGTTTTTT	CASSYDPTGLTGELFF
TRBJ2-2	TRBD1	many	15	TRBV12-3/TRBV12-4	TGTGCCAGCACCATATACACGGACAGGGCCGGGGAGCTGTTTTTT	CASTIYTDRAGELFF
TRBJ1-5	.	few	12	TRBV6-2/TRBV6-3	TGTGCCAGCAGAAGTAGCAATCAGCCCCAGCATTTT	CASRSSNQPQHF
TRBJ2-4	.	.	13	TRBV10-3	TGTGCCATCCAGGGCGAGGCCAAAAACATTCAGTACTTC	CAIQGEAKNIQYF
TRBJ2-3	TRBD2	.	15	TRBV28	TGTGCCAGCAGCCGTGAGGGTGCGGGAGTAGATACGCAGTATTTT	CASSREGAGVDTQYF
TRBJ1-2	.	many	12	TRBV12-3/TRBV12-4	TGTGCCAGCAGCGGGGGGGACTATGGCTACACCTTC	CASSGGDYGYTF
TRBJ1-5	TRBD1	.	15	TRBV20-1	TGCAGTGCTAGTGCGGCAGGGGGCGGCAATCAGCCCCAGCATTTT	CSASAAGGGNQPQHF
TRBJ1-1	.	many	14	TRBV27	TGTGCCAGCAGTTTATTTTCAGGGGTGGTTGGCGCTTTCTTT	CASSLFSGVVGAFF
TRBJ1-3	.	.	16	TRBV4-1	TGCGCCAGCAGCCAAGTAATCGGGCTTGGTGGAAACACCATATATTTT	CASSQVIGLGGNTIYF
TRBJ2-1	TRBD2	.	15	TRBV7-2	TGTGCCAGCAGCTTAGTTCCTAGCGGGATAAGTACGCAGTTCTTC	CASSLVPSGISTQFF
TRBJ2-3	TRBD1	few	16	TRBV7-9	TGTGCCAGCAGAGTCGCGGCACAGGGGGCAAGGGATACGCAGTATTTT	CASRVAAQGARDTQYF
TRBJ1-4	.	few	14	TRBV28	TGTGCCAGTACAGGGTACGCAACTAATGAAAAACTGTTTTTT	CASTGYATNEKLFF
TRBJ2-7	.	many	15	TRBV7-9	TGTGCCAGCACCCCAGGACTCGTTGTCGCTAACGAGCAGTACTTC	CASTPGLVVANEQYF
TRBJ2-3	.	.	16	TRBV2	TGTGCCAGCAGCCCTTGGACCCGCGGGGGCGCAGATACGCAGTATTTT	CASSPWTRGGADTQYF
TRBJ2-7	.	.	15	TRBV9	TGTGCCAGCAGCGTAGGAAGTGCGGCTACCTACGAGCAGTACTTC	CASSVGSAATYEQYF
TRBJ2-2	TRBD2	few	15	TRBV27	TGTGCCAGCAGTCCTAGCGGGGGATACACCGGGGAGCTGTTTTTT	CASSPSGGYTGELFF